A single sample is the source of the 20 T cell receptor beta chains below, sequenced in a study of T cell clonality in common variable immunodeficiency. Clones were sequenced by immunoSEQ multiplex PCR, and TCRdb holds only the in-frame ones, with some missing. The repertoire consists of 35,000 or so clones, none detected only once. The sequenced sample consisted of peripheral blood mononuclear cells. These receptors came from a person between 18 and 75 years old in good health.

This clone occurred a few times. The read gets to within 3 residues of the CDR3 end, and the germline J gene fills in the rest. The genes are TRBV10-2 and TRBJ2-1; 9 positions match TRBD2. The germline CDR1 and CDR2 sequences are WSHSY and SAAADI. This CDR3 has 17 residues. After removal of 2 bases from V and 7 bases from J, the junction contained 12 bases not matched to a gene. CDR3 bases read: TGCGCCAGCAGTGAGAGGCTAGCGGGAACGCGGGGGAATGAG. Protein product: CASSERLAGTRGNE. The full CDR3 protein is CASSERLAGTRGNEQFF.

In this sample, this clone turned up many times. The read falls 3 residues short of the CDR3 end, and the missing part is taken from the germline J gene. The rearrangement links TRBV14 to TRBJ2-3, with 11 bases that match TRBD2. This CDR3 is 14 amino acids long. From germline, CDR1 is SGHDN and CDR2 FVKESK. CDR3 amino acids: CASSRTSGSSTQYF. The DNA read from the CDR3 is TGTGCCAGCAGCCGAACTAGCGGGAGTTCCACG.

Remarks on this clone: This clone may be a read error of a much larger clone one base away. Read coverage stops 3 residues before the CDR3 terminus; the germline J gene supplies the remainder. The chain combines TRBV5-1 with TRBJ2-7, with 9 bases aligning to TRBD2. Germline-derived CDR1 and CDR2 are SGHRS and YFSETQ. The CDR3 has 16 residues. V lost 0 bases to trimming and J lost 2 bases; unmatched junction nucleotides: 6. CDR3 DNA (partial): TGCGCCAGCAGCTTGGGGCTAGCGGGGATGGCCTACGAG. Translating it yields CASSLGLAGMAYE. The full-length CDR3 reads as CASSLGLAGMAYEQYF.

This clone was seen ten or more times. The read finishes 3 residues shy of the CDR3 end, and the germline J gene is used to complete it. The J gene is TRBJ1-2, the V gene TRBV13, with a possible D match to TRBD1 (6 bases). This CDR3 contains 16 residues. V shed 2 bases and J shed 2 bases, with 15 bases lying between them. The germline V gene encodes CDR1 PRHDT and CDR2 FYEKMQ (reference sequence). The covered CDR3 bases are TGTGCCAGCAGCTTACTCCCGGACAGAATAAACTATGGC. It encodes CASSLLPDRINYG. The CDR3 as a whole reads CASSLLPDRINYGYTF.

This clone occurred many times. The observed sequence ends 3 residues before the CDR3 terminus, with the missing tail filled in from the germline J gene. The V and J genes are TRBV19 and TRBJ2-1; 7 bases map to TRBD1. This CDR3 comprises 14 residues. V shed 8 bases, J shed 8 bases, and the junction held 12 bases outside the gene matches. Germline loops: CDR1 LNHDA, CDR2 SQIVND (reference sequence). The CDR3 sequence: CASADRVGHHEQFF. CDR3 bases read: TGTGCCAGTGCAGACAGGGTCGGTCATCATGAG.

This clone was counted many times. Incomplete CDR3 DNA: TGTGCCAGTAGTACGGGTGGGTACTCTGGAAACACC. Its protein product is CASSTGGYSGNT. The complete CDR3 reads CASSTGGYSGNTIYF. The J gene is TRBJ1-3, the V gene TRBV19; D gene unclear. Read coverage stops 3 residues before the CDR3 terminus; the germline J gene supplies the remainder. Trimming took off 4 bases at V and 0 bases at J, with 10 bases between the two ends. The CDR3 has 15 amino acids. Germline CDR1 reads LNHDA; CDR2 reads SQIVND (reference sequence).

In this sample, this clone turned up many times. Read coverage stops 3 residues before the CDR3 terminus; the germline J gene supplies the remainder. The chain joins TRBV5-5 to TRBJ2-7; TRBD1 matches at 8 bases. Germline lookup yields CDR1 SGHKS and CDR2 YYEKEE (reference sequence). This CDR3 is 15 amino acids long. With 0 bases clipped from V and 5 bases from J, the junction kept 7 bases outside the gene matches. CDR3 residues: CASSLVGQVLHEQYF. Incomplete CDR3 DNA: TGTGCCAGCAGCTTGGTGGGACAGGTCCTCCACGAG.

This clone was counted many times. The CDR3 end is not reached by the read, which stops 3 residues before it; the germline J gene fills it in. This chain uses TRBV11-3 with TRBJ2-2; D perhaps matches TRBD1 (5 bases). Germline CDR1 is SGHNT and CDR2 is YENEEA. The CDR3 runs 13 residues. Trimming shortened V by 5 bases and J by 6 bases, and 10 bases separated the two germline ends. CDR3 amino acids: CASSHTRAGELFF. The sequenced part of the CDR3 DNA is TGTGCCAGCAGCCATACCAGGGCCGGGGAG.

The sample holds many counts of this clone. The sequence runs out 3 residues before the end of the CDR3; the remainder is reconstructed from the germline J gene. The V call is TRBV2, the J call TRBJ2-3, with D uncertain. CDR3 length equals 11 residues. Germline V gives CDR1 SNHLY, CDR2 FYNNEI. The CDR3 loop reads CASSAELTQYF. The covered CDR3 bases are TGTGCCAGCAGTGCCGAACTAACG.

This clone occurred many times. The read finishes 3 residues shy of the CDR3 end, and the germline J gene is used to complete it. The chain carries TRBV11-3 and TRBJ1-1; D not certain. The CDR3 is 14 amino acids. Trimming took 6 bases from V and 1 from J, leaving 12 bases between them. Germline V gives CDR1 SGHNT, CDR2 YENEEA. The DNA read from the CDR3 is TGTGCCAGCAGTAAGGGCGCGAGGAACACTGAA. The encoded protein is CASSKGARNTE. The whole CDR3 region reads CASSKGARNTEAFF.

This clone has at least ten counts. The read finishes 3 residues shy of the CDR3 end, and the germline J gene is used to complete it. The chain recombines TRBV4-1 with TRBJ1-1; 11 nucleotides align to TRBD1. The CDR3 is made up of 17 amino acids. The V gene end was trimmed by 0 bases and the J gene end by 1 base; junction bases not matched to a gene: 4. Germline assignment: CDR1 MGHRA and CDR2 YSYEKL. The sequenced part of the CDR3 DNA is TGCGCCAGCAGCCAAGAAGGGGGACAGGGGGGGAACACTGAA. Its protein product is CASSQEGGQGGNTE. The CDR3 reads in full as CASSQEGGQGGNTEAFF.

At least ten counts were recorded for this clone. The observed sequence ends 3 residues before the CDR3 terminus, with the missing tail filled in from the germline J gene. V and J are TRBV14 and TRBJ2-7, with TRBD2 matching over 7 bases. Germline CDR1 reads SGHDN; CDR2 reads FVKESK. V shed 4 bases and J 4 bases; nucleotides not matched to a gene: 1. This CDR3 is 12 amino acids long. CDR3 bases read: TGTGCCAGCAGCCCGCGGGGGTACGAG. This sequence encodes CASSPRGYE. The complete CDR3 protein is CASSPRGYEQYF.

This clone was counted ten times or more. The read terminates 3 residues ahead of where the CDR3 ends, so the germline J gene completes it. The chain joins TRBV15 to TRBJ2-1, with D unclear. CDR3 length: 14 residues. V lost 3 bases and J 2 bases, leaving 8 bases between the germline ends. CDR1 is LNHNV, CDR2 YYDKDF, per germline (reference sequence). The CDR3 DNA, read in part, is TGTGCCACCAGCAGGAACTACCCCTACAATGAG. Protein product: CATSRNYPYNE. The entire CDR3 protein reads CATSRNYPYNEQFF.

This clone was recorded at least ten times. The read falls 3 residues short of the CDR3 end, and the missing part is taken from the germline J gene. J is TRBJ2-7 and V is TRBV5-1, with unresolved D. CDR3 length: 13 amino acids. Trimming took off 4 bases at V and 3 bases at J, with 11 bases between the two ends. Germline V lookup: CDR1 SGHRS, CDR2 YFSETQ. The sequenced CDR3 bases are TGCGCCAGCAGCCCGAGCGTGTACTACGAG. This encodes CASSPSVYYE. The whole CDR3 is CASSPSVYYEQYF.

Many counts were recorded for this clone. The read terminates 3 residues ahead of where the CDR3 ends, so the germline J gene completes it. This sequence joins TRBV20-1 and TRBJ1-1; D is ambiguous. Germline CDR1 and CDR2: DFQATT and SNEGSKA (reference sequence). V was shortened by 0 bases and J by 1 base, with 6 bases between the two germline ends. This CDR3 contains 13 residues. The CDR3 bases that were read are TGCAGTGCTAGAGAGCAGGAGAACACTGAA. Protein sequence: CSAREQENTE. The whole CDR3 is CSAREQENTEAFF.

This clone was seen at least ten times. The sequenced fragment ends 3 residues before the CDR3 boundary, so the rest is inferred from the germline J gene. The chain couples TRBV7-9 to TRBJ1-1; D is unresolved. CDR3 length: 13 amino acids. CDR1 and CDR2 from the germline V gene are SEHNR and FQNEAQ (reference sequence). Between the trimmed V and J ends, which lost 3 bases and 3 bases, there was a span of 8 bases. The CDR3 here is CASSFPQDTEAFF. CDR3 bases read: TGTGCCAGCAGCTTCCCTCAGGACACTGAA.

This clone appeared many times. The sequence runs out 3 residues before the end of the CDR3; the remainder is reconstructed from the germline J gene. The rearrangement joins TRBV20-1 to TRBJ2-3; D is possibly TRBD2 (5 bases). This CDR3 comprises 12 residues. Germline CDR1 and CDR2: DFQATT and SNEGSKA (reference sequence). Trimming stripped 6 bases from V and 8 bases from J, with 15 bases between. The part of the CDR3 DNA that was read is TGCAGTGCCACCATGATCGAGGGTACG. Amino acid sequence: CSATMIEGT. The full CDR3 is CSATMIEGTQYF.

This clone was seen more than once but under ten times. This chain's CDR3 is CASSWDYAYNEQFF. The CDR3 DNA, read in part, is TGTGCCAGTAGTTGGGACTATGCTTACAATGAG. The chain carries TRBV19 and TRBJ2-1; 7 nucleotides line up with TRBD2. The read ends 3 residues early relative to the CDR3; the germline J gene fills the gap. Per germline, CDR1 LNHDA and CDR2 SQIVND (reference sequence). The CDR3 runs to 14 residues. V dropped 5 bases and J dropped 4; count of bases not matched to a gene: 5.

Many counts were recorded for this clone. The read finishes 3 residues shy of the CDR3 end, and the germline J gene is used to complete it. The rearrangement joins TRBV19 to TRBJ1-6, with 9 bases that match TRBD1. The CDR3 runs 14 residues. Germline V lookup: CDR1 LNHDA, CDR2 SQIVND (reference sequence). The sequenced part of the CDR3 DNA is TGTGCCAGTAGTAACAGGGGGCAAGGTGTAGCC. It yields the protein CASSNRGQGVA. The full CDR3 protein reads CASSNRGQGVALHF.

This clone was recorded many times. The read comes to an end 3 residues before the CDR3 does, leaving the germline J gene to fill in the end. The rearrangement joins TRBV30 to TRBJ1-5, with no clear D. Germline CDR1 is GTSNPN and CDR2 is SVGIG (reference sequence). This CDR3 is built from 13 residues. The V and J ends lost 0 bases and 4 bases respectively, with 7 bases between them. Incomplete CDR3 DNA: TGTGCCTGGAGTGTAGGAGGGAATCAGCCC. This sequence encodes CAWSVGGNQP. The CDR3 reads in full as CAWSVGGNQPQHF.